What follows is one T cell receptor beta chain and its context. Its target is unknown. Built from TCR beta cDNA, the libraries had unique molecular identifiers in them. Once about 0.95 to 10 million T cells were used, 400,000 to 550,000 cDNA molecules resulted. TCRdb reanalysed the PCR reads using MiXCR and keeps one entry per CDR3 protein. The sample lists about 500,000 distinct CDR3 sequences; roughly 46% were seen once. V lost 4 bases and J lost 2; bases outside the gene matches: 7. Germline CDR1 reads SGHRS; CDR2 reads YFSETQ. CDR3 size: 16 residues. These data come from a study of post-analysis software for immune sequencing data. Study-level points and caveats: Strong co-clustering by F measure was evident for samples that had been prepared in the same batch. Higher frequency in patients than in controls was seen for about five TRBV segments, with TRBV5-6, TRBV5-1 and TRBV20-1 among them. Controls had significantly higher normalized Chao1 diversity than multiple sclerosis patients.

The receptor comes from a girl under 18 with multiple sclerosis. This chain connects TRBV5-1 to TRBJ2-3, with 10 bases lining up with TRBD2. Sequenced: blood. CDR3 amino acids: CASSQGTSVFTDTQYF. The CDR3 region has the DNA TGCGCCAGCAGCCAAGGGACTAGCGTCTTCACAGATACGCAGTATTTT.